This TCR beta chain came from a study of T cells after yellow fever vaccination. TCRdb reprocessed the 5' RACE reads via MiXCR and lists one record per CDR3 protein. Seen here are hundreds of thousands of distinct CDR3 sequences, roughly 8.7% observed once, and the top ten hold roughly 18%. This clonotype was found a few times. No antigen is known for it. Germline V CDR1 and CDR2: SEHNR, FQNEAQ (reference sequence). Trimming cost V 1 base and J 1 base; bases outside gene matches: 0. The CDR3 loop spans 14 amino acids. Study-level points and caveats: Contaminating bulk clonotypes could be abundant in FACS-sorted repertoires.

The sequencing used PBMCs, collected on the day of the first yellow fever vaccination. The sequence came from a man aged 18-30 years who received the YFV17D yellow fever vaccine. This chain uses TRBV7-9 with TRBJ2-7; 8 nucleotides agree with TRBD1. The CDR3 nucleotides are TGTGCCAGCAGCTTAGGGACAGGGTCCTACGAGCAGTACGTC. Translated, it gives CASSLGTGSYEQYV.